One and the same sample provided the 22 T cell receptor beta chains below, sequenced in a study of cytomegalovirus exposure and HLA in healthy donors. Data came from immunoSEQ multiplex PCR; TCRdb stores just in-frame clones and leaves some out. The sample records approximately 240,000 clones, about 93% being singletons. The specimen sequenced was PBMCs. The receptors shown here come from a woman between 18 and 29 years old in good health and CMV-seronegative.

The J gene is TRBJ2-3, the V gene TRBV9, with D possibly matching TRBD2 (6 bases). Germline CDR1 is SGDLS and CDR2 is YYNGEE. The ends were cut back, 0 bases at V and 4 bases at J, with 24 bases in the middle. The CDR3 contains 19 residues. In DNA form, the CDR3 reads TGTGCCAGCAGCGTAGGATCCCCGGGGGTCGCGGGCCGACCAGATACGCAGTATTTT. It specifies CASSVGSPGVAGRPDTQYF.

Turning to this clone: The sample contains more than one DNA sequence encoding this CDR3. J is TRBJ2-7 and V is TRBV5-5, with D tentatively TRBD2 (6 bases). Per the germline V gene, CDR1 is SGHKS and CDR2 is YYEKEE (reference sequence). V was shortened by 4 bases and J by 5 bases, with 10 bases between the two germline ends. This CDR3 is 12 amino acids long. Written as DNA, the CDR3 is TGTGCCAGCAGCCCGCCGGGGGACGAGCAGTACTTC. This sequence encodes CASSPPGDEQYF.

On this clone: One end of the junction does not line up with germline, which may come from a read error. The rearrangement uses TRBV7-9 and TRBJ2-7; D not certain. This CDR3 has 13 amino acids. Looked up from germline, CDR1 is SEHNR and CDR2 is FQNEAQ (reference sequence). CDR3: CASNLGYEDEQYF. In nucleotides, the CDR3 is TGTGCCAGCAACTTAGGTTACGAGGACGAGCAGTACTTC.

The chain couples TRBV7-3 to TRBJ2-1; perhaps TRBD2 as D (7 bases). This CDR3 region has 14 residues. V was shortened by 5 bases and J by 7 bases, with 15 bases between the two germline ends. Germline-derived CDR1 and CDR2 are SGHTA and FQGTGA. CDR3 amino acids: CASSQMGGGNEQFF. For the CDR3, the DNA is TGTGCCAGCAGCCAAATGGGAGGGGGGAATGAGCAGTTCTTC.

The V and J genes are TRBV18 and TRBJ2-7, with 7 bases matching TRBD1. V gave up 5 bases and J gave up 0 bases; unmatched junction bases: 10. CDR3 length: 16 amino acids. Germline-derived CDR1 and CDR2 are KGHSH and LQKENI. In DNA form, the CDR3 reads TGTGCCAGCTCAATCACAGGGGACCCAAGCTCCTACGAGCAGTACTTC. Translating gives CASSITGDPSSYEQYF.

The genes are TRBV2 and TRBJ1-1; maybe TRBD1 (5 bases). Germline CDR1 and CDR2: SNHLY and FYNNEI. V dropped 6 bases and J dropped 3 bases, with 11 bases sitting between them. The CDR3 length is 13 residues. CDR3 protein: CASRLQDHTEAFF. For the CDR3, the DNA is TGTGCCAGCAGGCTACAGGACCACACTGAAGCTTTCTTT.

V usage is TRBV2 and J usage is TRBJ2-2; a possible D gene is TRBD2 (6 bases). V was shortened by 6 bases and J by 1 base, with 9 bases between the two germline ends. The CDR3 sequence is 14 residues long. Looked up from germline, CDR1 is SNHLY and CDR2 is FYNNEI. CDR3 sequence: CASRGGVNTGELFF. The CDR3 bases are TGTGCCAGCAGAGGAGGGGTGAACACCGGGGAGCTGTTTTTT.

V usage is TRBV19 and J usage is TRBJ1-4; D ambiguous. With 7 bases removed from V and 6 bases from J, the gap between germline ends came to 15 bases. The CDR3 sequence is 14 residues long. Germline V gene sequence: CDR1 LNHDA, CDR2 SQIVND (reference sequence). The CDR3 loop is CASNPPERHEKLFF. DNA of the CDR3: TGTGCCAGTAATCCCCCCGAGAGGCATGAAAAACTGTTTTTT.

This clone was detected many times. The CDR3 sequence is CASGPDRAFYGYTF. DNA of the CDR3: TGTGCTAGTGGTCCGGACAGGGCTTTCTATGGCTACACCTTC. The chain couples TRBV12-5 to TRBJ1-2; TRBD1 matches 8 bases. The germline CDR1 and CDR2 sequences are LGHNT and FRNRAP. This CDR3 has 14 residues. The V and J ends lost 5 bases and 4 bases, in that order; junction bases with no gene match: 6.

The chain carries TRBV6-1 and TRBJ2-7; tentative D call: TRBD1 (6 bases). The germline CDR1 and CDR2 sequences are MNHNS and SASEGT. This CDR3 has 16 residues. V was shortened by 4 bases and J by 3 bases, with 19 bases between the two germline ends. CDR3 region: CASSGYASGTYYEQYF. Here the CDR3 DNA reads TGTGCCAGCAGTGGATATGCTTCCGGGACATACTACGAGCAGTACTTC.

The rearrangement links TRBV7-9 to TRBJ2-7; 7 bases fit TRBD2. Germline CDR1 is SEHNR and CDR2 is FQNEAQ (reference sequence). This CDR3 region has 14 residues. J lost 6 bases, V lost 3 bases, and 8 bases had no gene match. Here the CDR3 reads CASSFGAGEPEQYF. The CDR3 coding sequence is TGTGCCAGCAGCTTCGGGGCGGGAGAACCCGAGCAGTACTTC.

The rearrangement uses TRBV27 and TRBJ2-2; 9 nucleotides agree with TRBD2. V lost 0 bases, J lost 5 bases, and 1 base stayed unmatched. The CDR3 is 15 amino acids. CDR1 MNHEY and CDR2 SMNVEV come from the germline V gene (reference sequence). The CDR3 coding sequence is TGTGCCAGCAGTTTATCCGGACTAGCGACCGGGGAGCTGTTTTTT. Translation gives CASSLSGLATGELFF.

The chain employs TRBV6-1 and TRBJ1-1, with TRBD1 matching over 7 bases. J lost 7 bases, V lost 8 bases, and 10 bases had no gene match. Germline V gives CDR1 MNHNS, CDR2 SASEGT. The CDR3 runs 13 residues. The CDR3 is CASRSTGSGEAFF. Here the CDR3 DNA reads TGTGCCAGCCGATCGACAGGGAGCGGTGAAGCTTTCTTT.

The chain recombines TRBV6-1 with TRBJ1-2; 8 bases are shared with TRBD1. The germline CDR1 and CDR2 sequences are MNHNS and SASEGT. There are 13 residues in the CDR3. V gave up 2 bases and J gave up 6 bases; unmatched junction bases: 2. This CDR3 is CASSENRGDGYTF. The CDR3 DNA reads as TGTGCCAGCAGTGAAAACAGGGGGGATGGCTACACCTTC.

The J gene is TRBJ1-1, the V gene TRBV7-9, with D unclear. Trimming removed 5 bases at V and 3 bases at J, with 16 bases between. The CDR3 has 15 residues. CDR1 is SEHNR, CDR2 FQNEAQ, per germline (reference sequence). Here the CDR3 DNA reads TGTGCCAGCAGCCCCGAACGAGGTTCAGACACTGAAGCTTTCTTT. Translation: CASSPERGSDTEAFF.

The CDR3 loop is CASKLGPGLNTGELFF. Written as DNA, the CDR3 is TGCGCCAGCAAATTAGGTCCGGGACTGAACACCGGGGAGCTGTTTTTT. The chain recombines TRBV5-1 with TRBJ2-2; a weak D match, TRBD2 (6 bases). There are 16 residues in the CDR3. The V gene lost 6 bases and the J gene lost 1 base, with 16 bases spanning the gap. Per germline, CDR1 SGHRS and CDR2 YFSETQ.

J is TRBJ1-2 and V is TRBV19; 7 bases agree with TRBD1. The CDR3 is made up of 14 amino acids. Germline V lookup: CDR1 LNHDA, CDR2 SQIVND (reference sequence). V dropped 1 base and J dropped 5; count of bases not matched to a gene: 4. For the CDR3, the DNA is TGTGCCAGTAGTATAGTGGCAGGGGGTTATGGCTACACCTTC. As protein: CASSIVAGGYGYTF.

The genes are TRBV9 and TRBJ2-1; 11 positions agree with TRBD1. This CDR3 comprises 15 residues. J was trimmed by 9 bases and V by 2 bases; bases with no gene match: 7. The V gene's germline CDR1 is SGDLS and CDR2 YYNGEE. CDR3 sequence: CASSVRDRGYGEQFF. In DNA, the CDR3 is TGTGCCAGCAGCGTTCGGGACAGGGGGTATGGTGAGCAGTTCTTC. Full variable domain (rest looked up from reference TRBV9 and TRBJ2-1): DSGVTQTPKHLITATGQRVTLRCSPRSGDLSVYWYQQSLDQGLQFLIQYYNGEERAKGNILERFSAQQFPDLHSELNLSSLELGDSALYFCASSVRDRGYGEQFFGPGTRLTVL.

V and J are TRBV28 and TRBJ2-7; 7 bases are a match to TRBD1. V lost 3 bases to trimming and J lost 2 bases; unmatched junction nucleotides: 1. The CDR3 loop spans 13 amino acids. Germline CDR1 is MDHEN and CDR2 is SYDVKM. Here the CDR3 DNA reads TGTGCCAGCAGTTTGACAGGGCCCTACGAGCAGTACTTC. Its protein product is CASSLTGPYEQYF.

The gene calls are TRBV18 and TRBJ2-1; 10 nucleotides agree with TRBD2. The junction had 6 bases not matched to a gene; V was cut back by 7 bases and J by 6 bases. The CDR3 length is 14 residues. Germline loops: CDR1 KGHSH, CDR2 LQKENI. The DNA of the CDR3 is TGTGCCAGCTTTGAGGAGCGGGAGGGCAATGAGCAGTTCTTC. Translation: CASFEEREGNEQFF.

This clone came up once. This chain's CDR3 is CASSYSGPGEGEAFF. CDR3 DNA sequence: TGTGCCAGCAGTTACTCGGGGCCAGGGGAGGGTGAAGCTTTCTTT. The rearrangement joins TRBV6-5 to TRBJ1-1, with D possibly being TRBD1 (6 bases). Trimming cost V 0 bases and J 7 bases, with 15 bases left between them. The CDR3 runs 15 residues. CDR1 and CDR2 (germline): MNHEY, SVGAGI.

The chain uses TRBV19 and TRBJ1-1; 8 nucleotides line up with TRBD1. With 7 bases clipped from V and 7 bases from J, the junction kept 11 bases outside the gene matches. The CDR3 runs to 14 residues. The germline V gene has CDR1 LNHDA and CDR2 SQIVND (reference sequence). The CDR3 DNA follows: TGTGCCAGTAATCAGGGGGCCAGTTTTTTTGAAGCTTTCTTT. It translates to CASNQGASFFEAFF.